Each of the 4 T cell receptor beta chains below was sequenced from the same sample in a study of T cell changes during pregnancy in multiple sclerosis. Profiled with immunoSEQ multiplex PCR; TCRdb holds only in-frame clones, not every one. The profile shows fewer than 70,000 clones, just under 90% of them singletons. The specimen was peripheral blood from another person, used as feeder cells. These receptors originate from a human donor whose cells served as feeder cells for cultures in a pregnancy study.

This chain joins TRBV4-1 and TRBJ1-1; the D gene is possibly TRBD1 (6 bases). Germline loops: CDR1 MGHRA, CDR2 YSYEKL. This CDR3 contains 17 residues. V was cut by 0 bases and J by 1 base, with 15 bases left in between. The CDR3 nucleotides read TGCGCCAGCAGCCAAGAAGGAGGGGGGTTAAAGAACACTGAAGCTTTCTTT. Translated, it gives CASSQEGGGLKNTEAFF.

The rearrangement uses TRBV5-4 and TRBJ2-7; D call uncertain. This CDR3 has 14 amino acids. Trimming stripped 0 bases from V and 2 bases from J, with 9 bases between. From germline, CDR1 is SGHNT and CDR2 YYREEE (reference sequence). The CDR3 region has the DNA TGTGCCAGCAGCTTGGCCGGAAATCCCTACGAGCAGTACTTC. This sequence encodes CASSLAGNPYEQYF.

The chain uses TRBV25-1 and TRBJ2-2; 7 bases agree with TRBD2. V was pared by 5 bases and J by 2 bases, with 8 bases of the junction left unmatched. This CDR3 comprises 16 residues. CDR1 is MGHDK and CDR2 is SYGVNS in the germline V gene. DNA of the CDR3: TGTGCCAGCAGTAAGGCGGGAGTGAGAAACACCGGGGAGCTGTTTTTT. This translates into CASSKAGVRNTGELFF. Combining the CDR3 with reference TRBV25-1 and TRBJ2-2 gives the whole variable domain EADIYQTPRYLVIGTGKKITLECSQTMGHDKMYWYQQDPGMELHLIHYSYGVNSTEKGDLSSESTVSRIRTEHFPLTLESARPSHTSQYLCASSKAGVRNTGELFFGEGSRLTVL.

The chain links TRBV2 to TRBJ1-5, with unresolved D. CDR1 is SNHLY, CDR2 FYNNEI, per germline. V was clipped by 4 bases and J by 6 bases, with 10 bases between them. The CDR3 runs to 13 residues. The CDR3 sequence is CASSAYTGQPQHF. In DNA, the CDR3 is TGTGCCAGCAGTGCCTATACGGGTCAGCCCCAGCATTTT.